Shown below are 3 T cell receptor beta chains from a single sample sequenced in a study of early stage breast cancer tumors. Measured with immunoSEQ multiplex PCR; TCRdb has only the in-frame clones, and not every one. The sample includes 45,000 to 60,000 clones, around 83% of them seen just once. Material for sequencing was blood. The receptors stem from a person between 50 and 60 years old with breast cancer.

The table lists this clone with a count of one. The J gene is TRBJ1-1, the V gene TRBV19, with D maybe TRBD1 (6 bases). Germline-derived CDR1 and CDR2 are LNHDA and SQIVND (reference sequence). V lost 8 bases, J lost 0 bases, and 10 bases lay in between. There are 13 residues in the CDR3. CDR3 region: CASAQGLNTEAFF. The CDR3 DNA sequence: TGTGCCAGTGCACAGGGACTGAACACTGAAGCTTTCTTT.

The V gene is TRBV5-1, the J gene TRBJ2-1; the D call may be TRBD1 or TRBD2 (6 bases each). The CDR3 totals 15 residues. The germline V gene has CDR1 SGHRS and CDR2 YFSETQ. The ends were cut back, 1 base at V and 9 bases at J, with 17 bases in the middle. DNA of the CDR3: TGCGCCAGCAGCTTGAAACGGCAGGGGAGGAGTGAGCAGTTCTTC. It is translated as CASSLKRQGRSEQFF. The complete variable domain, with remaining parts taken from reference TRBV5-1 and TRBJ2-1, reads KAGVTQTPRYLIKTRGQQVTLSCSPISGHRSVSWYQQTPGQGLQFLFEYFSETQRNKGNFPGRFSGRQFSNSRSEMNVSTLELGDSALYLCASSLKRQGRSEQFFGPGTRLTVL.

A note on this clone: The sample contains more than one DNA sequence encoding this CDR3. The chain recombines TRBV7-2 with TRBJ2-3; D gene ambiguous. CDR3 length equals 12 residues. Germline assignment: CDR1 SGHTA and CDR2 FQGNSA. Trimming shortened V by 0 bases and J by 2 bases, and 0 bases separated the two germline ends. Here the CDR3 DNA reads TGTGCCAGCAGCTTAGCCACAGATACGCAGTATTTT. Translation gives CASSLATDTQYF.